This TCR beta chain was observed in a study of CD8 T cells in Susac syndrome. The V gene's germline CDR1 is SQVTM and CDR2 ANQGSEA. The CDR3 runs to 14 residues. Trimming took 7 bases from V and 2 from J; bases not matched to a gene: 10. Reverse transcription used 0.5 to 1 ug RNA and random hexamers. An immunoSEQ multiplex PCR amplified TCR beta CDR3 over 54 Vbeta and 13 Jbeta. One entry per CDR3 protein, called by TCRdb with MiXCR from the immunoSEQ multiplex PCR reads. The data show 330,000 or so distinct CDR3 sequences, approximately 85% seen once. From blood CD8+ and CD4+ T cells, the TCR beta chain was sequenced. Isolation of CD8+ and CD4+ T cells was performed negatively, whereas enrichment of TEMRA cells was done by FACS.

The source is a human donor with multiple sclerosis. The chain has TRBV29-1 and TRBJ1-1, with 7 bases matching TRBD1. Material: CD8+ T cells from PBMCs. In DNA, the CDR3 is TGCAGCGCCAGCCTACAGGGGCCAAACACTGAAGCTTTCTTT. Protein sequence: CSASLQGPNTEAFF. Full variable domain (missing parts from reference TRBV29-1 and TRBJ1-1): SAVISQKPSRDICQRGTSLTIQCQVDSQVTMMFWYRQQPGQSLTLIATANQGSEATYESGFVIDKFPISRPNLTFSTLTVSNMSPEDSSIYLCSASLQGPNTEAFFGQGTRLTVV.